This is a list of T cell receptor beta chains from one sample in a study of cytomegalovirus exposure and HLA in healthy donors. Libraries were prepared by immunoSEQ multiplex PCR; TCRdb keeps only in-frame clonotypes and omits some of them. Of fewer than 110,000 clones listed, around 79% are singletons. The specimen was PBMCs. These receptors all come from a woman aged 40 to 50 in good health and CMV-seronegative. Both conserved end residues are part of each CDR3. The D gene is left open where the match is weak. Not all rows give a size; the values are once, few, many and, for expanded clones, a class.

D gene: .; V gene: TRBV19; J gene: TRBJ2-7; clone size: .; CDR3 DNA: TGTGCCAGTAGTACCGGGGGCTACGAGCAGTACTTC; CDR3 protein: CASSTGGYEQYF
D gene: .; V gene: TRBV7-9; J gene: TRBJ2-4; clone size: .; CDR3 DNA: TGTTCCAGCAGCACCAGGACAGCCCAAAACATTCAGTACTTC; CDR3 protein: CSSSTRTAQNIQYF
D gene: TRBD1; V gene: TRBV7-8; J gene: TRBJ1-5; clone size: .; CDR3 DNA: TGTGCCAGCAGCTCCCAGGCGGCCATAGCAGGGGGTAATCAGCCCCAGCATTTT; CDR3 protein: CASSSQAAIAGGNQPQHF
D gene: TRBD1; V gene: TRBV15; J gene: TRBJ1-1; clone size: .; CDR3 DNA: TGTGCCACCAGCAGTGTAACAGGGGGTGACACTGAAGCTTTCTTT; CDR3 protein: CATSSVTGGDTEAFF
D gene: TRBD2; V gene: TRBV29-1; J gene: TRBJ2-4; clone size: few; CDR3 DNA: TGCAGCGTTGGTTGGCTAGCGGGAGGGGTATTGGACATTCAGTACTTC; CDR3 protein: CSVGWLAGGVLDIQYF
D gene: .; V gene: TRBV9; J gene: TRBJ2-7; clone size: once; CDR3 DNA: TGTGCCAGCAGCGTAGGGGCCTCTACCTCCTACGAGCAGTACTTC; CDR3 protein: CASSVGASTSYEQYF
D gene: TRBD2; V gene: TRBV28; J gene: TRBJ2-7; clone size: .; CDR3 DNA: TGTGCCAGCGCCGGGACTACAACCTACGAGCAGTACTTC; CDR3 protein: CASAGTTTYEQYF
D gene: TRBD2; V gene: TRBV5-1; J gene: TRBJ2-2; clone size: .; CDR3 DNA: TGCGCCAGCAGCTTGGCGGGGGGGCGGACCGGCGGGGAGCTGTTTTTT; CDR3 protein: CASSLAGGRTGGELFF
D gene: TRBD1; V gene: TRBV11-1; J gene: TRBJ2-5; clone size: .; CDR3 DNA: TGTGCCAGCAGCCCGCGACAGGGCATTGAGACCCAGTACTTC; CDR3 protein: CASSPRQGIETQYF
D gene: .; V gene: TRBV5-1; J gene: TRBJ2-3; clone size: .; CDR3 DNA: TGCGCCAGCAGCATGGACTATTATACGCAGTATTTT; CDR3 protein: CASSMDYYTQYF
D gene: .; V gene: TRBV28; J gene: TRBJ1-6; clone size: .; CDR3 DNA: TGTGCCAGCAGACAGAATTCACCCCTCCACTTT; CDR3 protein: CASRQNSPLHF
D gene: TRBD1; V gene: TRBV11-2; J gene: TRBJ1-2; clone size: .; CDR3 DNA: TGTGCCAGCAGCTTAGTGGCAGGGGGCGGCTATGGCTACACCTTC; CDR3 protein: CASSLVAGGGYGYTF
D gene: TRBD2; V gene: TRBV27; J gene: TRBJ2-3; clone size: .; CDR3 DNA: TGTGCCAGCAGTTTACAAGCGGGAGGGCCGTTAAACACAGATACGCAGTATTTT; CDR3 protein: CASSLQAGGPLNTDTQYF
D gene: TRBD1; V gene: TRBV27; J gene: TRBJ1-2; clone size: .; CDR3 DNA: TGTGCCAGCAGTTTCGACAGGGCCGGCGGCTACACCTTC; CDR3 protein: CASSFDRAGGYTF
D gene: TRBD2; V gene: TRBV5-1; J gene: TRBJ2-7; clone size: .; CDR3 DNA: TGCGCCAGCAGCTCGGGACTAGCGGAGGCTTGGGAGCAGTACTTC; CDR3 protein: CASSSGLAEAWEQYF
D gene: .; V gene: TRBV6-1; J gene: TRBJ2-2; clone size: .; CDR3 DNA: TGTGCCAGCAGTGCAGGGGTAACTAACACCGGGGAGCTGTTTTTT; CDR3 protein: CASSAGVTNTGELFF
D gene: TRBD1; V gene: TRBV27; J gene: TRBJ1-3; clone size: .; CDR3 DNA: TGTGCCAGCAGCAAAACCCCACAAGAACAGGGGAACACCATATATTTT; CDR3 protein: CASSKTPQEQGNTIYF
D gene: .; V gene: TRBV7-3; J gene: TRBJ2-3; clone size: .; CDR3 DNA: TGTGCCAGCAGCTTGTCGGTTGCAGATACGCAGTATTTT; CDR3 protein: CASSLSVADTQYF
D gene: TRBD1; V gene: TRBV7-3; J gene: TRBJ1-1; clone size: few; CDR3 DNA: TGTGCCAGCAGCCTAGAGGGACAGGGGAACACTGAAGCTTTCTTT; CDR3 protein: CASSLEGQGNTEAFF
D gene: .; V gene: TRBV2; J gene: TRBJ2-5; clone size: .; CDR3 DNA: TGTGCCAGCAGTGAAAGACCCCCCGGGCGGGTCGGAGAGACCCAGTACTTC; CDR3 protein: CASSERPPGRVGETQYF
D gene: TRBD1; V gene: TRBV30; J gene: TRBJ1-5; clone size: .; CDR3 DNA: TGTGCCTGGAGTGTCGAGGGGGCCAGCAATCAGCCCCAGCATTTT; CDR3 protein: CAWSVEGASNQPQHF
D gene: .; V gene: TRBV5-5; J gene: TRBJ1-2; clone size: .; CDR3 DNA: TGTGCCAGCAGCTTCGGTGCAGACACCTATGGCTACACCTTC; CDR3 protein: CASSFGADTYGYTF
D gene: TRBD2; V gene: TRBV4-2; J gene: TRBJ2-3; clone size: .; CDR3 DNA: TGTGCCAGCAGCCAAAGTCGGACTAGCGGGGAAGATACGCAGTATTTT; CDR3 protein: CASSQSRTSGEDTQYF
D gene: TRBD1; V gene: TRBV2; J gene: TRBJ1-4; clone size: .; CDR3 DNA: TGTGCCAGCGGGACAGGGAATAATGAAAAACTGTTTTTT; CDR3 protein: CASGTGNNEKLFF
D gene: .; V gene: TRBV6-1; J gene: TRBJ2-1; clone size: .; CDR3 DNA: TGTGCCAGCAGCGAGGGGGAGTGGGGTGAGCAGTTCTTC; CDR3 protein: CASSEGEWGEQFF
D gene: TRBD2; V gene: TRBV4-1; J gene: TRBJ2-1; clone size: .; CDR3 DNA: TGCGCCAGCAGCCCGGGACTAGCTATTAGCTCCTACAATGAGCAGTTCTTC; CDR3 protein: CASSPGLAISSYNEQFF